The 21 T cell receptor beta chains below all came from one sample that was sequenced in a study of blood T cell repertoires in COVID-19. Generated by immunoSEQ multiplex PCR, the TCRdb table keeps only in-frame clones and is missing some. The sample holds about 460,000 clones, approximately 86% seen once. Source material: PBMCs or T cells enriched from blood (not recorded which). All receptors come from a woman aged 55-69 years who had recovered from COVID-19.

This clone has more than one count but fewer than ten. The V call is TRBV7-6, the J call TRBJ1-4, with 7 bases fitting TRBD1. CDR3 length equals 14 residues. Looked up from germline, CDR1 is SGHVS and CDR2 is FNYEAQ. The ends lost 5 bases at V and 3 bases at J; junction bases unmatched: 3. The CDR3 here is CASSTGTANEKLFF. The CDR3, as DNA: TGTGCCAGCAGCACCGGGACAGCTAATGAAAAACTGTTTTTT.

The rearrangement links TRBV4-1 to TRBJ1-6, with 8 bases that match TRBD1. The junction had 6 bases not matched to a gene; V was cut back by 1 base and J by 4 bases. The CDR3 is 17 amino acids. The germline V gene encodes CDR1 MGHRA and CDR2 YSYEKL. The CDR3 coding sequence is TGCGCCAGCAGCCAAGGGACAGGGAGTCGGTATAATTCACCCCTCCACTTT. Its protein is CASSQGTGSRYNSPLHF.

The chain employs TRBV27 and TRBJ2-1; 10 bases line up with TRBD1. There are 14 residues in the CDR3. V shed 6 bases, J shed 6 bases, and the junction held 5 bases outside the gene matches. CDR1 and CDR2 (germline): MNHEY, SMNVEV (reference sequence). This chain's CDR3 is CASRLTGGFNEQFF. CDR3 bases: TGTGCCAGCAGACTGACAGGGGGCTTCAATGAGCAGTTCTTC.

CDR3 region: CASGFGQGSGNTIYF. The CDR3 bases are TGTGCTAGTGGTTTCGGGCAGGGCTCTGGAAACACCATATATTTT. This chain joins TRBV12-5 and TRBJ1-3, with TRBD1 as a possible D gene (5 bases). Germline assignment: CDR1 LGHNT and CDR2 FRNRAP. CDR3 length equals 15 residues. V was pared by 3 bases and J by 0 bases, with 9 bases between.

This clone was observed a single time. The V gene is TRBV29-1, the J gene TRBJ2-2; 9 bases are a match to TRBD2. The CDR3 is made up of 15 amino acids. CDR1 and CDR2 from the germline V gene are SQVTM and ANQGSEA. V was clipped by 2 bases and J by 7 bases; unmatched bases: 8. The CDR3 protein is CSVETEAGGDGELFF. The CDR3 region has the DNA TGCAGCGTTGAAACGGAAGCGGGGGGCGACGGGGAGCTGTTTTTT.

The count of this clone is one. Germline is not matched at one junction end, which may reflect a read error. V usage is TRBV4-1 and J usage is TRBJ2-3; 7 bases are a match to TRBD2. Germline CDR1 MGHRA, CDR2 YSYEKL. This CDR3 contains 14 residues. CDR3 nucleotides: TGCGCCAGCAGCCAAGATAGGCGCGGGGGAACGGTCGGTTTT. Its translation: CASSQDRRGGTVGF.

This chain connects TRBV27 to TRBJ1-1, with D possibly matching TRBD1 (6 bases). Germline CDR1 reads MNHEY; CDR2 reads SMNVEV (reference sequence). This CDR3 contains 14 residues. The V end was cut by 11 bases, the J end by 0 bases, with 16 bases between. The CDR3 protein is CAGPGTRMNTEAFF. CDR3 DNA sequence: TGTGCCGGACCCGGGACAAGAATGAACACTGAAGCTTTCTTT.

This clone was recorded many times. Other nucleotide sequences in the sample specify the same CDR3. The chain recombines TRBV11-2 with TRBJ1-6, with unresolved D. The CDR3 runs 15 residues. The germline CDR1 and CDR2 sequences are SGHAT and FQNNGV. Trimming left V 0 bases short and J 9 bases short, with 12 bases between. In DNA, the CDR3 is TGTGCCAGCAGCTTAGAATCGGGATTAGGTTCACCCCTCCACTTT. Amino acid sequence: CASSLESGLGSPLHF.

CDR3 in amino acids: CASCRQHSYEQYF. As DNA, the CDR3 is TGTGCCAGCTGTCGACAGCATTCTTACGAGCAGTACTTC. V is TRBV27 and J is TRBJ2-7; possible D gene TRBD1, 5 bases. Germline CDR1 reads MNHEY; CDR2 reads SMNVEV (reference sequence). V lost 8 bases and J lost 4, with 15 bases in between. This CDR3 is built from 13 residues.

The chain joins TRBV27 to TRBJ2-2; 8 nucleotides agree with TRBD2. The CDR3 loop spans 16 amino acids. J lost 6 bases, V lost 1 base, and 7 bases had no gene match. Germline CDR1 reads MNHEY; CDR2 reads SMNVEV (reference sequence). The chain's CDR3 is CASSLFHGGAPGELFF. CDR3 nucleotides: TGTGCCAGCAGTTTATTCCACGGGGGGGCCCCCGGGGAGCTGTTTTTT.

This clone was seen only a few times. This chain uses TRBV30 with TRBJ1-6, with TRBD1 identical over 11 bases. CDR1 is GTSNPN, CDR2 SVGIG, per germline (reference sequence). V was clipped by 2 bases and J by 9 bases; unmatched bases: 3. CDR3 length: 14 amino acids. The CDR3 coding sequence is TGTGCCTGGAGTCCCGGGACAGGGGGTTCACCCCTCCACTTT. This translates into CAWSPGTGGSPLHF.

The CDR3 sequence is CASSLTGDSYNEQFF. The CDR3 DNA reads TGTGCCAGCAGCTTAACGGGGGACTCCTACAATGAGCAGTTCTTC. The chain combines TRBV7-2 with TRBJ2-1; maybe TRBD2 (6 bases). V was trimmed by 2 bases and J by 0 bases, leaving 8 bases between them. The CDR3 runs 15 residues. Germline CDR1 and CDR2: SGHTA and FQGNSA.

The V and J genes are TRBV7-8 and TRBJ1-5; the D is unclear. The CDR3 is 17 amino acids. The ends were cut back, 5 bases at V and 0 bases at J, with 17 bases in the middle. CDR1 is SGHVS and CDR2 is FQNEAQ in the germline V gene. This CDR3 reads CASSHWREFYSNQPQHF. CDR3 DNA sequence: TGTGCCAGCAGCCACTGGAGGGAATTCTATAGCAATCAGCCCCAGCATTTT.

J is TRBJ1-5 and V is TRBV19; TRBD1 might be the D (5 bases). Germline assignment: CDR1 LNHDA and CDR2 SQIVND (reference sequence). V was pared by 7 bases and J by 4 bases, with 8 bases between. The CDR3 is 12 amino acids. The CDR3 region is CASTGGNQPQHF. Written as DNA, the CDR3 is TGTGCCAGTACCGGGGGGAATCAGCCCCAGCATTTT.

The V gene is TRBV7-2, the J gene TRBJ2-2; D unresolved. The V end was cut by 5 bases, the J end by 6 bases, with 13 bases between. Germline V gene lookup returns CDR1 SGHTA and CDR2 FQGNSA. The CDR3 spans 14 residues. The CDR3 region is CASSLMGSSGELFF. For the CDR3, the DNA is TGTGCCAGCAGCCTGATGGGCAGTTCCGGGGAGCTGTTTTTT.

The chain joins TRBV18 to TRBJ1-1; no firm D call. Per germline, CDR1 KGHSH and CDR2 LQKENI. V lost 5 bases, J lost 2 bases, and 9 bases lay in between. The CDR3 contains 13 residues. CDR3 DNA: TGTGCCAGCTCATTAGAGGGAAACACTGAAGCTTTCTTT. Protein sequence: CASSLEGNTEAFF.

The chain links TRBV7-2 to TRBJ2-1, with TRBD2 identical over 8 bases. Germline V gene sequence: CDR1 SGHTA, CDR2 FQGNSA. The CDR3 runs 15 residues. Trimming at V came to 2 bases and at J to 9 bases, leaving 9 bases not matched to a gene. CDR3: CASSLKRGPTGEQFF. CDR3 sequence (DNA): TGTGCCAGCAGCTTAAAGCGGGGGCCAACGGGTGAGCAGTTCTTC.

The chain links TRBV10-1 to TRBJ2-2, with 8 bases aligning to TRBD2. Germline V gene lookup returns CDR1 WNHNN and CDR2 SYGVQD (reference sequence). The V segment lost 5 bases and the J segment 4 bases; nucleotides outside the gene matches: 0. This CDR3 has 13 amino acids. CDR3 nucleotide sequence: TGCGCCAGCAGTCGGGGGGGCACCGGGGAGCTGTTTTTT. It yields the protein CASSRGGTGELFF.

The chain employs TRBV4-1 and TRBJ1-2; TRBD1 might be the D (5 bases). This CDR3 is built from 14 residues. The germline V gene encodes CDR1 MGHRA and CDR2 YSYEKL. V was trimmed by 0 bases and J by 4 bases, leaving 9 bases between them. The CDR3 is CASSQEGAPYGYTF. DNA for the CDR3: TGCGCCAGCAGCCAAGAAGGGGCCCCCTATGGCTACACCTTC.

This clone was counted only a few times. Distinct nucleotide sequences in the sample also encode this CDR3. This chain links TRBV5-1 with TRBJ2-1, with D possibly being TRBD1 (6 bases). This CDR3 spans 16 amino acids. Looked up from germline, CDR1 is SGHRS and CDR2 is YFSETQ. V was shortened by 0 bases and J by 0 bases, with 10 bases between the two germline ends. The CDR3 DNA reads as TGCGCCAGCAGCTTGGCCATGGACAGCTCCTACAATGAGCAGTTCTTC. It translates to CASSLAMDSSYNEQFF.

The V and J genes are TRBV5-6 and TRBJ2-7, with D tentatively TRBD2 (6 bases). The germline V and J ends were trimmed by 4 bases and 7 bases, with 24 bases remaining between them. CDR1 SGHDT and CDR2 YYEEEE come from the germline V gene. CDR3 length equals 16 residues. The CDR3 spells CASSPGDRTPGVEQYV. CDR3 coding DNA: TGTGCCAGCAGCCCGGGCGATCGGACCCCGGGGGTAGAGCAGTACGTC.